Following are 13 T cell receptor beta chains from one sample sequenced in a study of shared clonotypes between healthy human individuals. Sequencing was performed with immunoSEQ multiplex PCR; in TCRdb, only in-frame clones are kept and a portion is missing. The table shows 500,000 to 700,000 clones, with approximately 96% occurring only once. The naive CD8 subset, CD45RO-negative cells positively selected for CCR7, excluded terminally differentiated effector memory CD45RA+ cells. The sequencing input was naive CD8+ T cells sorted from blood. The source is a woman aged 30 to 39 in good health.

This chain links TRBV13 with TRBJ1-4; D gene uncertain. The CDR3 runs to 13 residues. V was shortened by 3 bases and J by 6 bases, with 8 bases between the two germline ends. Germline assignment: CDR1 PRHDT and CDR2 FYEKMQ (reference sequence). The CDR3 loop is CASSLHVDEKLFF. The CDR3 nucleotides read TGTGCCAGCAGCTTGCACGTAGATGAAAAACTGTTTTTT.

The rearrangement uses TRBV10-3 and TRBJ1-2; no clear D gene. Trimming pared 5 bases from V and 8 bases from J, leaving 15 bases between. Germline CDR1 and CDR2: ENHRY and SYGVKD. The CDR3 contains 13 residues. The CDR3: CAISQPSSEGYTF. The DNA of the CDR3 is TGTGCCATCAGTCAGCCGTCGAGTGAGGGCTACACCTTC.

CDR3 coding DNA: TGTGCCAGTAGGGAGGGTAGCGGGGCATCCTACGAGCAGTACTTC. Translating gives CASREGSGASYEQYF. V is TRBV19 and J is TRBJ2-7; 8 positions agree with TRBD2. Germline assignment: CDR1 LNHDA and CDR2 SQIVND (reference sequence). J lost 1 base, V lost 6 bases, and 8 bases had no gene match. CDR3 length: 15 amino acids.

The chain joins TRBV15 to TRBJ2-7; D gene uncertain. The V end was cut by 0 bases, the J end by 0 bases, with 6 bases between. This CDR3 contains 14 residues. The germline CDR1 and CDR2 sequences are LNHNV and YYDKDF (reference sequence). The CDR3: CATSRDRDSYEQYF. The CDR3 nucleotides read TGTGCCACCAGCAGAGACAGAGACTCCTACGAGCAGTACTTC.

This chain uses TRBV5-1 with TRBJ2-1; 9 bases are a match to TRBD1. V lost 4 bases and J lost 2; bases outside the gene matches: 7. The CDR3 is 16 residues long. Germline values: CDR1 SGHRS, CDR2 YFSETQ. CDR3 region: CASSLTGGGTYNEQFF. CDR3 bases: TGCGCCAGCAGCCTGACAGGGGGAGGAACCTACAATGAGCAGTTCTTC.

The V call is TRBV5-4, the J call TRBJ2-3, with D possibly being TRBD2 (6 bases). Germline lookup yields CDR1 SGHNT and CDR2 YYREEE (reference sequence). This CDR3 has 14 amino acids. V was cut by 4 bases and J by 5 bases, with 14 bases left in between. CDR3 in DNA: TGTGCCAGCAGCGGTTGGGACTCACGAGATACGCAGTATTTT. It is translated as CASSGWDSRDTQYF.

As for this clone: This same CDR3 is encoded by further DNA sequences in the sample. This sequence joins TRBV29-1 and TRBJ2-5; no reliable D call. Trimming shortened V by 4 bases and J by 5 bases, and 5 bases separated the two germline ends. Germline values: CDR1 SQVTM, CDR2 ANQGSEA. This CDR3 contains 10 residues. For the CDR3, the DNA is TGCAGCGTTGTGAGGGAGACCCAGTACTTC. Amino acids: CSVVRETQYF.

This clone came up once. The chain carries TRBV13 and TRBJ1-2; possible D gene TRBD1, 5 bases. The V end lost 5 bases, the J end lost 5 bases, and 9 bases lay between the germline ends. In germline, CDR1 is PRHDT, CDR2 FYEKMQ (reference sequence). The CDR3 runs to 12 residues. The CDR3 DNA reads TGTGCCAGCAGCAGGGGAACGTATGGCTACACCTTC. Amino acids: CASSRGTYGYTF. Using reference TRBV13 and TRBJ1-2 for the parts outside the CDR3, the full variable domain is AAGVIQSPRHLIKEKRETATLKCYPIPRHDTVYWYQQGPGQDPQFLISFYEKMQSDKGSIPDRFSAQQFSDYHSELNMSSLELGDSALYFCASSRGTYGYTFGSGTRLTVV.

The chain joins TRBV2 to TRBJ1-4; 8 nucleotides agree with TRBD1. The CDR3 runs 15 residues. CDR1 and CDR2 from the germline V gene are SNHLY and FYNNEI. The V gene end was trimmed by 4 bases and the J gene end by 3 bases; junction bases not matched to a gene: 4. The DNA for the CDR3 is TGTGCCAGCAGTGCTGGGACAGGAGCTAATGAAAAACTGTTTTTT. It specifies CASSAGTGANEKLFF.

The table lists this clone with a count of one. In DNA form, the CDR3 reads TGTGCCAGCAGTTTGAGTTTAGCGAGCTACGAGCAGTACTTC. It specifies CASSLSLASYEQYF. The V gene is TRBV28, the J gene TRBJ2-7, with D tentatively TRBD2 (5 bases). The V end lost 3 bases, the J end lost 3 bases, and 12 bases lay between the germline ends. CDR3 size: 14 residues. From germline, CDR1 is MDHEN and CDR2 SYDVKM.

On this clone itself: The same CDR3 can be traced to other DNA sequences in this sample. This sequence joins TRBV9 and TRBJ1-3; D gene ambiguous. The V end lost 4 bases, the J end lost 2 bases, and 1 base lay between the germline ends. Germline assignment: CDR1 SGDLS and CDR2 YYNGEE. CDR3 length: 11 amino acids. DNA of the CDR3: TGTGCCAGCAGCCCTGGAAACACCATATATTTT. This gives the protein CASSPGNTIYF.

This sequence joins TRBV21-1 and TRBJ2-5. The end of the DNA fits TRBJ2-7 better, so the J call may be wrong. TRBV21-1 is classified as a pseudogene. The CDR3 consists of 18 residues. The CDR3 nucleotides are TGTGCCAGCAGCAAAGGAGAGCCATGGTTCTTGAGGACCTACGAGCAGTACTTC. As protein: CASSKGEPWFLRTYEQYF.

This chain connects TRBV5-1 to TRBJ1-1; D is possibly TRBD1 (5 bases). CDR3 length: 11 residues. The germline CDR1 and CDR2 sequences are SGHRS and YFSETQ. V shed 3 bases and J shed 10 bases, with 10 bases lying between them. In nucleotides, the CDR3 is TGCGCCAGCAGCTGGGGGGAGCGAGCTTTCTTT. Translating gives CASSWGERAFF.